Following are 24 T cell receptor beta chains from one sample sequenced in a study of cytomegalovirus exposure and HLA in healthy donors. The PCR made use of 60 Vbeta and 13 Jbeta primers. Assay: immunoSEQ multiplex PCR; the TCRdb copy retains only in-frame clones and omits some. The sample records 150,000 or so clones, around 70% being singletons. The sequencing input was PBMCs. These receptors all stem from a man aged 30 to 39 in good health and CMV-seronegative.

This CDR3 reads CASSPYLLGQGDSYNEQFF. The CDR3, as DNA: TGTGCCAGCAGCCCATACCTCCTCGGACAGGGGGACAGCTACAATGAGCAGTTCTTC. The chain has TRBV7-3 and TRBJ2-1; 10 bases agree with TRBD1. This CDR3 region has 19 residues. Trimming cost V 5 bases and J 3 bases; bases outside gene matches: 16. Germline CDR1 is SGHTA and CDR2 is FQGTGA.

This sequence joins TRBV29-1 and TRBJ2-1; TRBD2 matches 8 bases. Trimming cost V 0 bases and J 4 bases; bases outside gene matches: 17. There are 19 residues in the CDR3. Germline loops: CDR1 SQVTM, CDR2 ANQGSEA. The CDR3 loop reads CSVEDLFGGGTRQYNEQFF. The CDR3 nucleotides are TGCAGCGTTGAAGATCTTTTCGGGGGGGGCACCAGACAGTACAATGAGCAGTTCTTC.

This clone has only a few counts. This chain links TRBV19 with TRBJ1-3; unclear D gene. CDR1 and CDR2 (germline): LNHDA, SQIVND (reference sequence). The CDR3 contains 16 residues. Between the trimmed V and J ends, which lost 10 bases and 0 bases, there was a span of 19 bases. CDR3 protein: CATLRREVGSGNTIYF. The CDR3 DNA reads TGTGCCACCCTAAGAAGGGAGGTTGGCTCTGGAAACACCATATATTTT. Variable domain in full (rest from reference TRBV19 and TRBJ1-3): DGGITQSPKYLFRKEGQNVTLSCEQNLNHDAMYWYRQDPGQGLRLIYYSQIVNDFQKGDIAEGYSVSREKKESFPLTVTSAQKNPTAFYLCATLRREVGSGNTIYFGEGSWLTVV.

The rearrangement links TRBV2 to TRBJ2-5, with 8 positions matching TRBD2. This CDR3 spans 16 amino acids. V shed 2 bases and J 6 bases; nucleotides not matched to a gene: 11. Germline CDR1 and CDR2: SNHLY and FYNNEI. The CDR3 here is CASSERRGAGKKTQYF. The CDR3 DNA follows: TGTGCCAGCAGTGAAAGGCGGGGGGCCGGGAAAAAGACCCAGTACTTC.

The chain is built from TRBV6-6 and TRBJ1-6; D is perhaps TRBD1 (5 bases). The CDR3 is made up of 16 amino acids. Germline CDR1 and CDR2: MNHNY and SVGAGI (reference sequence). The V gene lost 1 base and the J gene lost 7 bases, with 14 bases spanning the gap. CDR3 amino acids: CASSYLGRDSNSPLHF. The CDR3 DNA sequence: TGTGCCAGCAGTTACTTGGGGCGCGATTCCAATTCACCCCTCCACTTT.

The chain carries TRBV5-1 and TRBJ2-5; D is unclear. Judging by the DNA end, TRBJ2-7 fits better; the J call may be wrong. The CDR3 consists of 12 residues. Germline values: CDR1 SGHRS, CDR2 YFSETQ. In DNA form, the CDR3 reads TGCGCCAGCAGCTGGGACTCCTACGAGCAGTACTTC. Amino acids: CASSWDSYEQYF.

This chain connects TRBV7-6 to TRBJ2-7; TRBD2 matches at 9 bases. Trimming took 1 base from V and 1 from J; bases not matched to a gene: 2. The germline gives CDR1 SGHVS, CDR2 FNYEAQ. The CDR3 spans 15 residues. In DNA form, the CDR3 reads TGTGCCAGCAGCTTAGGTACTAGCGGGTCCTACGAGCAGTACTTC. It yields the protein CASSLGTSGSYEQYF. Full variable domain (outside the CDR3, taken from reference TRBV7-6 and TRBJ2-7): GAGVSQSPRYKVTKRGQDVALRCDPISGHVSLYWYRQALGQGPEFLTYFNYEAQQDKSGLPNDRFSAERPEGSISTLTIQRTEQRDSAMYRCASSLGTSGSYEQYFGPGTRLTVT.

The gene calls are TRBV7-9 and TRBJ1-6; TRBD1 aligns across 9 bases. Trimming removed 1 base from V and 14 bases from J; junction bases left unmatched: 9. From germline, CDR1 is SEHNR and CDR2 FQNEAQ (reference sequence). The CDR3 is 15 amino acids. Written as DNA, the CDR3 is TGTGCCAGCAGCTTAGGTGGGACAGGGAAGATAACCCTCCACTTT. Translated, it gives CASSLGGTGKITLHF. Combining the CDR3 with reference TRBV7-9 and TRBJ1-6 gives the whole variable domain DTGVSQNPRHKITKRGQNVTFRCDPISEHNRLYWYRQTLGQGPEFLTYFQNEAQLEKSRLLSDRFSAERPKGSFSTLEIQRTEQGDSAMYLCASSLGGTGKITLHFGNGTRLTVT.

This clone was seen more than once but under ten times. The V call is TRBV4-2, the J call TRBJ2-7, with 7 nucleotides matching TRBD2. The CDR3 consists of 18 residues. Germline V gene data show CDR1 as LGHNA and CDR2 as YNFKEQ. The V gene end was trimmed by 1 base and the J gene end by 0 bases; junction bases not matched to a gene: 12. CDR3 sequence (DNA): TGTGCCAGCAGCCAAGTATTCAGGGTAGCGGGCAGCTCCTACGAGCAGTACTTC. This translates into CASSQVFRVAGSSYEQYF.

This clone was seen a handful of times. This sample also contains other DNA sequences that code for the same CDR3. The genes are TRBV7-2 and TRBJ2-7; unclear D gene. Germline-derived CDR1 and CDR2 are SGHTA and FQGNSA. The CDR3 runs 12 residues. Trimming left V 5 bases short and J 3 bases short, with 8 bases between. CDR3 residues: CASSPNFYEQYF. CDR3 DNA: TGTGCCAGCAGCCCTAACTTCTACGAGCAGTACTTC.

This chain uses TRBV30 with TRBJ2-1; D not resolved. CDR1 and CDR2 from the germline V gene are GTSNPN and SVGIG (reference sequence). This CDR3 has 13 residues. V lost 0 bases and J lost 8, with 11 bases in between. CDR3 sequence reads: CAWSVFNRYEQFF. DNA for the CDR3: TGTGCCTGGAGTGTATTCAACAGATATGAGCAGTTCTTC.

The chain combines TRBV7-8 with TRBJ2-5, with D unclear. Trimming removed 5 bases at V and 4 bases at J, with 14 bases between. Germline lookup yields CDR1 SGHVS and CDR2 FQNEAQ. The CDR3 has 14 amino acids. CDR3 DNA: TGTGCCAGCAGCAACAAGAGGCGAGTAGAGACCCAGTACTTC. As protein: CASSNKRRVETQYF. Full variable domain (remainder filled in from reference TRBV7-8 and TRBJ2-5): GAGVSQSPRYKVAKRGQDVALRCDPISGHVSLFWYQQALGQGPEFLTYFQNEAQLDKSGLPSDRFFAERPEGSVSTLKIQRTQQEDSAVYLCASSNKRRVETQYFGPGTRLLVL.

The V and J genes are TRBV27 and TRBJ1-1; D is uncertain. Trimming took 3 bases from V and 5 from J, leaving 7 bases between them. CDR3 length: 12 amino acids. Germline V gives CDR1 MNHEY, CDR2 SMNVEV (reference sequence). Here the CDR3 reads CASSLPATEAFF. The CDR3 nucleotides are TGTGCCAGCAGTTTGCCCGCGACTGAAGCTTTCTTT.

The chain has TRBV28 and TRBJ1-6; D may be TRBD1 (6 bases). CDR3 length: 17 amino acids. V lost 6 bases and J lost 0, with 15 bases in between. The germline V gene encodes CDR1 MDHEN and CDR2 SYDVKM. The CDR3 here is CASSTAGVSSYNSPLHF. The CDR3 coding sequence is TGTGCCAGCAGCACCGCAGGGGTAAGCTCCTATAATTCACCCCTCCACTTT.

This clone was seen only once. V gene TRBV9 combines with J gene TRBJ1-6; possible D gene TRBD1, 5 bases. The CDR3 spans 12 residues. The V end lost 1 base, the J end lost 9 bases, and 5 bases lay between the germline ends. Germline CDR1 and CDR2: SGDLS and YYNGEE. DNA of the CDR3: TGTGCCAGCAGCGTACAGGGTTCACCCCTCCACTTT. Its translation: CASSVQGSPLHF.

The DNA for the CDR3 is TGCGCCAGCCGACGTCAACCGGGTCCTAATGAAAAACTGTTTTTT. As protein: CASRRQPGPNEKLFF. This rearrangement joins TRBV5-1 to TRBJ1-4; D gene unclear. This CDR3 has 15 residues. Germline values: CDR1 SGHRS, CDR2 YFSETQ. The V and J ends lost 7 bases and 3 bases respectively, with 16 bases between them.

As concerns this clone: The sample holds other DNA sequences that translate to the same CDR3. The chain employs TRBV27 and TRBJ1-1; D is possibly TRBD1 (5 bases). The CDR3 totals 13 residues. Trimming pared 2 bases from V and 5 bases from J, leaving 9 bases between. Looked up from germline, CDR1 is MNHEY and CDR2 is SMNVEV (reference sequence). This CDR3 reads CASSLRGSTEAFF. Here the CDR3 DNA reads TGTGCCAGCAGTTTAAGGGGAAGTACTGAAGCTTTCTTT.

The chain links TRBV6-4 to TRBJ1-6; 7 nucleotides line up with TRBD1. The CDR3 sequence is 17 residues long. CDR1 and CDR2 from the germline V gene are MRHNA and SNTAGT. V dropped 0 bases and J dropped 1; count of bases not matched to a gene: 3. The CDR3 here is CASSDSSGGSYNSPLHF. The CDR3 bases are TGTGCCAGCAGTGACTCTTCAGGGGGGTCCTATAATTCACCCCTCCACTTT.

The chain uses TRBV7-8 and TRBJ2-4; TRBD1 matches 10 bases. V was clipped by 2 bases and J by 1 base; unmatched bases: 5. Germline V lookup: CDR1 SGHVS, CDR2 FQNEAQ. The CDR3 spans 17 residues. The CDR3 protein is CASSLNPGQGAKNIQYF. The CDR3 DNA follows: TGTGCCAGCAGCTTAAACCCGGGACAGGGGGCCAAAAACATTCAGTACTTC.

The CDR3 region has the DNA TGTGCCAGCTCACCATCTGCACAGGGGAACACTGAAGCTTTCTTT. Its protein product is CASSPSAQGNTEAFF. This chain joins TRBV18 and TRBJ1-1; possible D gene TRBD1, 6 bases. With 2 bases removed from V and 1 base from J, the gap between germline ends came to 11 bases. CDR1 and CDR2 from the germline V gene are KGHSH and LQKENI. The CDR3 has 15 residues.

V and J are TRBV19 and TRBJ2-1; D perhaps matches TRBD2 (5 bases). V lost 5 bases, J lost 8 bases, and 13 bases lay in between. This CDR3 is 13 amino acids long. Per the germline V gene, CDR1 is LNHDA and CDR2 is SQIVND (reference sequence). The CDR3 DNA follows: TGTGCCAGTAGTCCTCACGGGAACGATGAGCAGTTCTTC. As protein: CASSPHGNDEQFF.

The chain recombines TRBV2 with TRBJ2-3; a possible D gene is TRBD2 (5 bases). Germline CDR1 reads SNHLY; CDR2 reads FYNNEI. Trimming stripped 6 bases from V and 3 bases from J, with 16 bases between. The CDR3 is 15 amino acids. CDR3 residues: CASSGLDHATDTQYF. The CDR3 nucleotides read TGTGCCAGCAGCGGACTCGATCATGCGACAGATACGCAGTATTTT. Filled out from reference TRBV2 and TRBJ2-3, the complete variable domain reads EPEVTQTPSHQVTQMGQEVILRCVPISNHLYFYWYRQILGQKVEFLVSFYNNEISEKSEIFDDQFSVERPDGSNFTLKIRSTKLEDSAMYFCASSGLDHATDTQYFGPGTRLTVL.

The table lists this clone with a few counts. The genes are TRBV15 and TRBJ2-7, with D hard to call. V shed 0 bases and J shed 7 bases, with 16 bases lying between them. Per the germline V gene, CDR1 is LNHNV and CDR2 is YYDKDF (reference sequence). The CDR3 has 15 residues. The CDR3 DNA is TGTGCCACCAGCAGAGATTCCGCGAATCCGGGTGAGCAGTACTTC. It yields the protein CATSRDSANPGEQYF.

This clone was recorded only once. The chain carries TRBV10-3 and TRBJ2-5, with 11 bases fitting TRBD2. This CDR3 comprises 14 residues. Looked up from germline, CDR1 is ENHRY and CDR2 is SYGVKD. With V trimmed by 2 bases and J by 6 bases, 2 bases remained unmatched. This CDR3 reads CAISETSGGKTQYF. DNA for the CDR3: TGTGCCATCAGTGAGACTAGCGGGGGAAAGACCCAGTACTTC.